Listed below are T cell receptor beta chains from one sample, sequenced in a study of cytomegalovirus exposure and HLA in healthy donors. Assay: immunoSEQ multiplex PCR; the TCRdb copy retains only in-frame clones and omits some. Among roughly 120,000 clones listed, just under 80% were seen once. Material for sequencing was PBMCs. These receptors originate from a man aged 30 to 39 in good health and CMV-seronegative. Each CDR3 is given with its conserved first and last residue. Fields, in order: V gene, J gene, D gene, clone size, CDR3 protein, CDR3 DNA. The D gene is left open where the match is weak. Clone size is given for some rows only: seen once, a few or many times, or a class if the clone is expanded.

>TRBV9|TRBJ2-6|NA|few
CASSVEFTGANVLTF
TGTGCCAGCAGCGTAGAATTCACTGGGGCCAACGTCCTGACTTTC
>TRBV7-9|TRBJ1-2|TRBD1|NA
CALPGGPTNYGYTF
TGTGCCCTCCCAGGGGGACCTACGAACTATGGCTACACCTTC
>TRBV28|TRBJ1-4|TRBD1|few
CASSSPPGQGPEKLFF
TGTGCCAGCAGTTCCCCCCCGGGACAGGGGCCTGAAAAACTGTTTTTT
>TRBV7-2|TRBJ2-3|NA|NA
CASSFFTDTQYF
TGTGCCAGCAGCTTCTTCACAGATACGCAGTATTTT
>TRBV28|TRBJ1-1|NA|NA
CASSLRSGRGGTEAFF
TGTGCCAGCAGTTTACGCTCTGGCCGGGGGGGTACTGAAGCTTTCTTT
>TRBV27|TRBJ2-2|NA|NA
CASSLQGWSNTGELFF
TGTGCCAGCAGTTTGCAGGGGTGGTCGAACACCGGGGAGCTGTTTTTT
>TRBV9|TRBJ2-7|NA|once
CASSVGTTYEQYF
TGTGCCAGCAGCGTAGGCACTACCTACGAGCAGTACTTC
>TRBV19|TRBJ1-1|NA|once
CASSIALNTEAFF
TGTGCCAGTAGTATAGCGTTGAACACTGAAGCTTTCTTT
>TRBV28|TRBJ1-1|NA|few
CASSSSSGHKNTEAFF
TGTGCCAGCAGTTCATCCTCCGGACATAAGAACACTGAAGCTTTCTTT
>TRBV18|TRBJ1-4|TRBD1|NA
CASSLRQGPNEKLFF
TGTGCCAGCTCACTTCGACAGGGACCTAATGAAAAACTGTTTTTT
>TRBV28|TRBJ2-4|NA|NA
CASSSTGANIQYF
TGTGCCAGCAGCAGTACAGGCGCCAACATTCAGTACTTC
>TRBV7-9|TRBJ2-5|NA|NA
CASSFFQGGSVETQYF
TGTGCCAGCAGCTTCTTCCAGGGGGGCTCTGTAGAGACCCAGTACTTC
>TRBV7-6|TRBJ2-1|TRBD2|once
CASSWGLAGGPGEQFF
TGTGCCAGCAGCTGGGGACTAGCGGGAGGGCCCGGGGAGCAGTTCTTC
>TRBV5-6|TRBJ2-7|NA|NA
CASSLAGVPEQYF
TGTGCCAGCAGCTTGGCGGGGGTCCCCGAGCAGTACTTC
>TRBV2|TRBJ2-7|NA|NA
CASSREQATSYEQYF
TGTGCCAGCAGTAGGGAACAGGCCACCTCCTACGAGCAGTACTTC
>TRBV4-3|TRBJ2-1|TRBD2|few
CASSRQRESVHEQFF
TGCGCCAGCAGCAGACAGCGGGAGTCTGTGCATGAGCAGTTCTTC
>TRBV5-1|TRBJ2-4|TRBD1|NA
CASSGTGQGIAKNIQYF
TGCGCCAGCAGCGGGACCGGACAGGGGATAGCCAAAAACATTCAGTACTTC
>TRBV9|TRBJ2-7|TRBD1|NA
CASSAYHRGNTYEQYF
TGTGCCAGCAGCGCCTACCACAGGGGGAATACCTACGAGCAGTACTTC
>TRBV5-1|TRBJ1-6|TRBD1|NA
CASSFGQVFNSPLHF
TGCGCCAGCAGCTTTGGACAGGTTTTTAATTCACCCCTCCACTTT
>TRBV27|TRBJ1-5|NA|NA
CASSLGQTSNQPQHF
TGTGCCAGCAGTTTAGGACAGACTAGCAATCAGCCCCAGCATTTT
>TRBV6-5|TRBJ2-7|TRBD1|NA
CASSRKEDRGYEQYF
TGTGCCAGCAGCCGGAAAGAAGACAGGGGTTACGAGCAGTACTTC
>TRBV27|TRBJ2-3|TRBD1|NA
CASRQTRTGGLFGDTQYF
TGTGCCAGCAGGCAAACAAGGACAGGGGGCCTCTTCGGGGATACGCAGTATTTT